The source of this T cell receptor beta chain is a study of cytomegalovirus exposure and HLA in healthy donors (dated by TCRdb to about 2017). Concerning the study at large: An earlier analysis of approximately 600 of the donors reported about 250 Gb of sequence data and roughly 100 million unique TCR beta sequences from approximately 180 million T cells. In a later analysis, previously published TCR beta repertoires from about 640 donors were re-analyzed and high-resolution HLA genotyping was added so that TCR occurrence patterns could be studied. Every repertoire in the discovery cohort had been generated on one and the same sequencing platform. Roughly 5 DR-DQ haplotypes were treated as single units for association and clustering because of strong linkage in the cohort. Using immunosequencing, the study profiled T cell repertoires from fewer than 850 subjects and related those repertoires to cytomegalovirus serostatus. The later analysis used no new phenotypic data to find candidate immune exposures, relying instead on TCR beta sequences and their occurrence across donors. The study was designed to test whether signatures of past pathogen exposure could be identified by cataloging public T cell receptors. Across around 400 genotyped donors of the cohort, an average of about 250,000 unique TCR beta nucleotide sequences per donor were sequenced, and about a sixth of those sequences were non-productive. In addition to the first cohort of approximately 670 subjects, a separate validation cohort of approximately 120 different subjects was used. A later genetic analysis used genome-wide SNP genotypes for about 60% of the roughly 670 donors, treating that subset as a discovery cohort. Donor age, sex, ethnicity and CMV serostatus were collected together with the repertoire data. About 300 gigabases of sequencing data and tens of millions of unique TCR sequences were included in an early release covering several hundred HLA-typed donors. In an earlier analysis of over 550 of the donors, high-throughput TCR beta sequencing was used to judge whether each TCR beta V gene segment behaved as functional or pseudogenic. Typing coverage differed by locus: A, B, C, DRB1 and DQB1 were typed in roughly 620-640 donors, DQA1 in approximately 520, DPA1 in approximately 600, and DPB1 in approximately 450. Among the approximately 400 genotyped donors, approximately 77% belonged to the genetic ancestry cluster associated with self-reported Caucasian donors. High-throughput TCR immunosequencing, statistical association of individual TCRs with disease status, and machine learning were combined to predict cytomegalovirus infection status. HLA typing covered class I and class II loci at four-digit resolution. On the study overall, not on this receptor specifically: In a later genetic analysis, a missense DCLRE1C variant was associated with V-gene and J-gene trimming of TCR beta chains, and the association was replicated in an independent cohort. Compared with equally common non-associated chains, HLA-associated TCR beta chains in a later analysis were more clonally expanded and had lower generation probabilities. Presence/absence analyses assumed roughly uniform sequencing depth across donors, an assumption that may not hold. The authors suggested that the approach could potentially be extended to other disease states and immunological phenotypes. A later analysis found that TCR association rates varied across HLA loci, with DRB1 alleles showing the most associated TCRs and HLA-C alleles the fewest. In this cohort, only TCR beta chains were sequenced, and detectable features were limited by the absence of alpha or paired-chain data. For the cohort, immune exposure information was limited to CMV serostatus. Most TCR sequences were seen in very few donors, while some public TCRs were found in many individuals. HLA typing was unavailable for some donors at each locus, so association tests used only the typed subset. According to a later analysis, parvovirus B19, influenza, CMV and Epstein-Barr virus appeared linked to several top co-occurrence clusters. The classifier was reported to diagnose cytomegalovirus status with high specificity and sensitivity in both the original and validation cohorts. Linkage disequilibrium might explain the correlated functional status among segregating V segments, but an unknown experimental factor could not be excluded. Because counts were too low, roughly 17 rarely observed V segments, including chromosome 9 orphons, were left out of the earlier analysis of over 550 of the donors. According to a later genetic analysis, donors in an Asian-associated ancestry cluster had fewer N-insertions in productive TCRs than the approximately 630-donor mean. When HLA alleles, especially DR and DQ, strongly co-occurred, attributing TCR associations to individual alleles was difficult. In the study, approximately 160 TCR beta chains were listed as associated with cytomegalovirus. According to a later analysis, most CMV-associated TCR beta chains appeared to be HLA-restricted, and the HLA associations seemed to be driven largely by CMV exposure. A few of the identified cytomegalovirus-associated TCR beta chains were confirmed in vitro to be specific for cytomegalovirus antigens. A further reported finding was that TCR beta sequences accurately predicted the HLA-A and HLA-B alleles for most subjects in the first cohort. A cluster of highly shared sequence variants was judged likely to represent a technical artifact of the sequencing pipeline. In an earlier analysis of around 600 of the donors, most TCR beta V segments were observed in productive rearrangements about 87% or about 30% of the time, broadly matching IMGT annotations. At a false discovery rate of 0.05, a later analysis linked under 20,000 TCR beta sequences to specific HLA alleles.

Library generation was performed with the immunoSEQ multiplex PCR assay. For the multiplex PCR, a mixture combining 60 forward primers for TCR Vbeta segments and 13 reverse primers for TCR Jbeta segments was used. The CDR3 region of rearranged TCR beta genes was amplified from genomic DNA by a multiplex PCR assay. On the Illumina HiSeq System, the amplified TCR beta libraries were sequenced as 87-base-pair reads. The authors processed their data as follows. A later analysis counted about 80 million unique TCR beta chains across the approximately 700 repertoires, and 10 million to 12 million of these chains were shared by at least two donors. A nearest-neighbor algorithm error-corrected the raw reads and collapsed the reads into unique sequences, merging closely related sequences to remove PCR and sequencing errors. CDR3 sequences were aligned to IMGT reference sequences to assign V, D and J gene segments. For a sequence to be retained, a match of at least six nucleotides to both a V gene segment and a J gene segment was required. A rearrangement counted as productive if the CDR3 had no stop codons and remained in frame with V and J, and every other rearrangement counted as non-productive. CDR3 was defined by IMGT convention, running from the second conserved V-encoded cysteine to the conserved J-encoded phenylalanine. In an earlier analysis of 500 to 650 of the donors, sequences lacking an unambiguous match to a single V gene segment were excluded. In an earlier analysis of several hundred of the donors, a V segment was called functional when productive rearrangements were above 56.7%, and segregating when the standard deviation between donors exceeded 5%. A statistical classification framework was built for diagnosing cytomegalovirus status from the catalog of TCR beta chain sequences. In a later analysis, TCR nucleotide sequences were compared against IMGT/GENE-DB human TR gene sequences so that V and J genes could be assigned. A later analysis assigned CDR3 sequences and most-parsimonious VDJ recombination scenarios with the TCRdist pipeline. In a later analysis, each TCR beta chain was defined by its CDR3 amino acid sequence together with its V-gene family, and reads without a unique V-gene family were excluded. To address suspected cross-contamination and a sequencing artifact, a later analysis removed 450 to 700 highly shared, low-generation-probability nucleotide sequences. A later analysis calculated a clonal expansion index for each public chain from normalized within-repertoire ranks of inferred template counts. Generation probabilities in a later analysis came from a VDJ recombination model fitted to out-of-frame rearrangements, and those results were checked against IGoR. In a later analysis, TCR-TCR, TCR-HLA and TCR-CMV co-occurrence was scored with hypergeometric tests, and a repertoire-size bias correction was applied to TCR pairs. A later analysis estimated false discovery rates by permuting HLA or CMV assignments 20 times. A later analysis grouped co-occurring TCRs with DBSCAN, adding TCRdist sequence similarity when clustering within HLA-allele-positive subsets. Repertoires with fewer than 30,000 or more than 120,000 public chains were left out of co-occurrence clustering, as were about 5 repertoires with anomalous nucleotide sharing. The source is immuneACCESS, and TCRdb retained only in-frame sequences with V and J called. Part of the clones is not carried over; for the studies checked, unresolved V genes explain less than half of this, and the remainder is unexplained. The V and J calls and clone size come from that table; D and trimming were worked out from the DNA. The sample table records approximately 160,000 clones; approximately 84% of these occur just once. The ten top clones hold about 3.1% of the sample.

In total, 600 or so healthy bone marrow donors made up the cohort. At the time of sampling, every cohort member was nominally healthy, though immune exposures that went unrecorded were likely present. The donor was CMV seropositive and was included in the group of approximately 300 seropositive cohort members. A peripheral blood sample was provided by each donor, and peripheral blood mononuclear cells were used for TCR beta sequencing. The Qiagen DNeasy Blood Extraction Kit was used to extract genomic DNA from the blood cell samples. Regarding this clone: The antigen this receptor binds is unknown. A junction end diverges from the germline sequence, so it may reflect a read error.

The source material was PBMCs. This TCR was recovered from a woman in her 50s in good health and CMV-seropositive.

This receptor carries the CDR3 CSSSPAFGGRENEQFF. The nucleotide sequence reads as follows: TGTTCCAGCAGCCCGGCCTTCGGCGGGAGGGAGAATGAGCAGTTCTTC. The V gene is TRBV7-9 and the J gene is TRBJ2-1; the junction holds 9 bases that match TRBD2. From its cysteine to its phenylalanine, the CDR3 spans 16 amino acids. Just CDR3 DNA is preserved here, 48 bases in frame from base 1. CDR1 SEHNR and CDR2 FQNEAQ are derived from the germline V gene (reference sequence).